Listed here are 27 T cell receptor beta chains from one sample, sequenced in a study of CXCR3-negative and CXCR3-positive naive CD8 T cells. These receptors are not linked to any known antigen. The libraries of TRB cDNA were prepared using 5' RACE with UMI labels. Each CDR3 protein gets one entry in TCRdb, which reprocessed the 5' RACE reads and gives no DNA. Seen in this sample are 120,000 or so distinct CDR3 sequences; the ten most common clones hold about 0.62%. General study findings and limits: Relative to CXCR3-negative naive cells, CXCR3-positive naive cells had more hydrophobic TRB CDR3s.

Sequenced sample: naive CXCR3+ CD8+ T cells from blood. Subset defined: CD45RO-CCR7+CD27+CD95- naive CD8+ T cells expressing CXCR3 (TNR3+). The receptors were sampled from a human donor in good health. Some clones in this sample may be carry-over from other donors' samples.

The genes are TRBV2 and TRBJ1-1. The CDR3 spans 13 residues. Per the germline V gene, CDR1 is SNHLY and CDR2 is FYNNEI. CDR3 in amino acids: CASSEGGNTEAFF.

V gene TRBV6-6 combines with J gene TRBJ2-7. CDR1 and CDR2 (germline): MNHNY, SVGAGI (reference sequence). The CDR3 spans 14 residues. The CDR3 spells CASSLIDHPYEQYF.

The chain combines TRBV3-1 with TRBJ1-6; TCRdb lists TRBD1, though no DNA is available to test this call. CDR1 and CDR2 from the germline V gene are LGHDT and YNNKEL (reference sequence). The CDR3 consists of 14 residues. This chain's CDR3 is CASSPDNFNSPLHF.

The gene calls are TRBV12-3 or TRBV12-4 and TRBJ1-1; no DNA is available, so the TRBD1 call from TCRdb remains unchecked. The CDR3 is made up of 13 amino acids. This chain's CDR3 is CASLQGLHTEAFF.

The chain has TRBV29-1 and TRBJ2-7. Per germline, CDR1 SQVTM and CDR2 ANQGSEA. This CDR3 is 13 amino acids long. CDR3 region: CSVEGESSYEQYF.

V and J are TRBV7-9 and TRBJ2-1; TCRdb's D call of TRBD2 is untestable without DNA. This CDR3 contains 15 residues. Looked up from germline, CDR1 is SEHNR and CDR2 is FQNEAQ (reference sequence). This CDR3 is CASSLVGGAGNEQFF.

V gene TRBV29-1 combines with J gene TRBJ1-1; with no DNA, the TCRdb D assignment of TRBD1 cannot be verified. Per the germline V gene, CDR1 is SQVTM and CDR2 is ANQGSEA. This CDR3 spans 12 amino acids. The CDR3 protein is CSATGTNTEAFF.

The CDR3: CASSLEPQGNTEAFF. The chain is built from TRBV7-9 and TRBJ1-1; the TCRdb D gene call, TRBD1, has no DNA to confirm it. Germline CDR1 is SEHNR and CDR2 is FQNEAQ (reference sequence). The CDR3 has 15 amino acids.

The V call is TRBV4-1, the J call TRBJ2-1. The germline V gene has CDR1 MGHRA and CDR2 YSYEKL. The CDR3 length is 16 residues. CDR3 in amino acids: CASSQEVGVGYNEQFF.

The CDR3 is CASSGGTGLYTF. The V and J genes are TRBV27 and TRBJ1-2; TCRdb picks TRBD1, but there is no DNA to check that call. The CDR3 is 12 residues long. Germline CDR1 and CDR2: MNHEY and SMNVEV (reference sequence).

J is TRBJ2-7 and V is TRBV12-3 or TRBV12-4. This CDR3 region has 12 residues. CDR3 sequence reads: CASSFGSYEQYF.

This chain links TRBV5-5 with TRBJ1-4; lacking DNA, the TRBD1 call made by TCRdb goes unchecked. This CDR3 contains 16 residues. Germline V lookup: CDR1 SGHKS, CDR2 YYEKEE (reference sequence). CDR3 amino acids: CASSTRDTYPFEKLFF. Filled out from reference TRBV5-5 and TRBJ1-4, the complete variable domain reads DAGVTQSPTHLIKTRGQQVTLRCSPISGHKSVSWYQQVLGQGPQFIFQYYEKEERGRGNFPDRFSARQFPNYSSELNVNALLLGDSALYLCASSTRDTYPFEKLFFGSGTQLSVL.

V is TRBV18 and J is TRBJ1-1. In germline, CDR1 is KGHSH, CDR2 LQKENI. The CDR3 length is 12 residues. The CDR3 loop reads CASSTIQPEAFF.

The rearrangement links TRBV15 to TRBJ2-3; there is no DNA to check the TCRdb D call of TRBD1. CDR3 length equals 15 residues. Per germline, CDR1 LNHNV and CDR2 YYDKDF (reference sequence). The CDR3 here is CATSRGPLGTDTQYF.

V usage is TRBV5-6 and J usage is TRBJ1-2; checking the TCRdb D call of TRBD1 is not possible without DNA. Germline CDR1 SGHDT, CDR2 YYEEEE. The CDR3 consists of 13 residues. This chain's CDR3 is CASSLGGTNGYTF.

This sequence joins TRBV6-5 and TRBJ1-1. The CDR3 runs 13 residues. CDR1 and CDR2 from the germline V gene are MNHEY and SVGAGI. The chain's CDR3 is CASSYSSKGEAFF.

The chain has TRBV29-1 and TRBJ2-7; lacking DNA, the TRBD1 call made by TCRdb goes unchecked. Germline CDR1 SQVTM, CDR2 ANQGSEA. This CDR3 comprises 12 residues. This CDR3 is CSVRDSTYEQYF.

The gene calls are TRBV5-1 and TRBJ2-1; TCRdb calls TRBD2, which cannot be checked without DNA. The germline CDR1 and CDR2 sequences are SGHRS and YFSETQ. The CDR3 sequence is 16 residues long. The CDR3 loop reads CASSLAPSGNYNEQFF.

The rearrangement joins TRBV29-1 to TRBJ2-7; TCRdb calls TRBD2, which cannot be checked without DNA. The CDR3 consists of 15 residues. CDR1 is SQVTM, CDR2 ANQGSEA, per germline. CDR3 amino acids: CSVEEASGRFNEQYF.

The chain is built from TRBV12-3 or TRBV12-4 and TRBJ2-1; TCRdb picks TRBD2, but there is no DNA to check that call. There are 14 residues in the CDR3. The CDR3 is CASSSSLGINEQFF.

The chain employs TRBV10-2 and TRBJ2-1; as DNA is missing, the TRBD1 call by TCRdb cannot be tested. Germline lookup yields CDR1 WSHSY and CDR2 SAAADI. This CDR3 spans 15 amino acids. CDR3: CASVRGDDSQNEQFF.

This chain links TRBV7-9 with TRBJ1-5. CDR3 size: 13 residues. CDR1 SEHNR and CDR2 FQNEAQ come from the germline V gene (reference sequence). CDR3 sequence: CASSLADNQPQHF.

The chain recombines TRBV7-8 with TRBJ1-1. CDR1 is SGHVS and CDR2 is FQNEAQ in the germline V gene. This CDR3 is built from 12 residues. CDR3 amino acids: CASTLKNTEAFF. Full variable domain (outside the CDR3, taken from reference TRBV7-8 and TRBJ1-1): GAGVSQSPRYKVAKRGQDVALRCDPISGHVSLFWYQQALGQGPEFLTYFQNEAQLDKSGLPSDRFFAERPEGSVSTLKIQRTQQEDSAVYLCASTLKNTEAFFGQGTRLTVV.

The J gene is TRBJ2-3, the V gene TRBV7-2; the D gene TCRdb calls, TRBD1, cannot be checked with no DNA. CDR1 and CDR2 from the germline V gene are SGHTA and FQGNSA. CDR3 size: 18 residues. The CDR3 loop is CASSNPSVWTEGPDTQYF.

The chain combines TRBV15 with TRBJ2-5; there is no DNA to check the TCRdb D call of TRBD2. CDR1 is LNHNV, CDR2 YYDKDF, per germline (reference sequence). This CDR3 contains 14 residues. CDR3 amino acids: CATSPTNEGETQYF. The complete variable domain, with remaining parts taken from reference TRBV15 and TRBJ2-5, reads DAMVIQNPRYQVTQFGKPVTLSCSQTLNHNVMYWYQQKSSQAPKLLFHYYDKDFNNEADTPDNFQSRRPNTSFCFLDIRSPGLGDTAMYLCATSPTNEGETQYFGPGTRLLVL.

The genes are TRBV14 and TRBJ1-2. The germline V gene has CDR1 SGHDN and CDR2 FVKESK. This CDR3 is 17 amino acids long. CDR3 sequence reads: CASSQERETKSNYGYTF.

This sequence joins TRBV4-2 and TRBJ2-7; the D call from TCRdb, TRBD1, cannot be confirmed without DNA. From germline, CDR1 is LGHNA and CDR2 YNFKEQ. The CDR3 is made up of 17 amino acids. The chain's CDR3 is CASSQVAGEISAHEQYF.